Reported below is one TCR beta chain. The antigen is unknown. The data belong to a study of early stage breast cancer tumors. Looking at the study overall: Eight ER+/PR+/HER2- tumors were invasive ductal; four were invasive lobular. The study's findings and limits: Commonly generated sequences made up most enriched TCRB sequences shared between patients. Blood repertoires resembled normal breast more than tumor. Chain pairing and CD4, CD8 or FOXP3 expression were not captured.

Here immunoSEQ multiplex PCR was the method, and the copy in TCRdb shows in-frame clones only, minus some. The data show over 25,000 clones, with around 70% seen just once and around 34% held by the top ten. The ends were cut back, 5 bases at V and 3 bases at J, with 17 bases in the middle. Per germline, CDR1 LNHNV and CDR2 YYDKDF (reference sequence). CDR3 length: 15 amino acids. The rearrangement joins TRBV15 to TRBJ2-7; D is perhaps TRBD1 or TRBD2 (5 bases each). Sequencing was performed on blood. This sequence was found in a person aged 45-60 years with breast cancer. The CDR3 bases are TGTGCCACCAGCTCTACTAACCGGGGCCGCTACGAGCAGTACTTC. Translating it yields CATSSTNRGRYEQYF.